These 7 T cell receptor beta chains were sequenced from one sample in a study of spatial heterogeneity in lung cancer. MiXCR was run by TCRdb on the 5' RACE reads, yielding one entry per CDR3 protein. The repertoire holds approximately 21,000 distinct CDR3 sequences, with 4.8% as singletons. Study-wide results and caveats: Higher tumor mutation counts went along with higher counts of expanded intratumoral alpha and beta TCRs.

The antigens of these receptors remain unknown. Time point described: sample taken at primary tumor resection. The starting material was lung tumor tissue, obtained at surgery. All receptors come from a male donor with early-stage non-small cell lung cancer.

In this sample, this clonotype turned up many times. The chain links TRBV6-6 to TRBJ2-1; TRBD1 matches 7 bases. In germline, CDR1 is MNHNY, CDR2 SVGAGI (reference sequence). J gave up 4 bases and V 6 bases, and 6 bases lay outside the gene matches. The CDR3 covers 14 residues. CDR3 in amino acids: CASSRPGQYNEQFF. For the CDR3, the DNA is TGTGCCAGCAGCCGACCGGGACAGTACAATGAGCAGTTCTTC.

This clonotype is medium-sized (0.01 to 0.1%) in the sample. This chain links TRBV7-6 with TRBJ2-5; TRBD1 aligns across 7 bases. The CDR3 totals 15 residues. J gave up 1 base and V 5 bases, and 7 bases lay outside the gene matches. Germline values: CDR1 SGHVS, CDR2 FNYEAQ. This CDR3 reads CASSRMGQRQETQYF. CDR3 DNA sequence: TGTGCCAGCAGCCGAATGGGACAGCGCCAAGAGACCCAGTACTTC.

This clonotype was seen at least ten times. V and J are TRBV6-1 and TRBJ1-6, with D perhaps TRBD1 (6 bases). V shed 6 bases and J shed 9 bases, with 9 bases lying between them. Germline loops: CDR1 MNHNS, CDR2 SASEGT. CDR3 length: 12 residues. CDR3 DNA: TGTGCCAGCAGAAGACAGGTTTCACCCCTCCACTTT. It codes for CASRRQVSPLHF.

This clonotype was counted many times. The V gene is TRBV5-1, the J gene TRBJ2-2; D is uncertain. Germline V gene data show CDR1 as SGHRS and CDR2 as YFSETQ. The CDR3 covers 15 residues. The germline V and J ends were trimmed by 5 bases and 7 bases, with 18 bases remaining between them. CDR3 protein: CASREVPEHHGELFF. DNA for the CDR3: TGCGCCAGCAGGGAAGTTCCGGAGCACCACGGGGAGCTGTTTTTT.

Many counts were recorded for this clonotype. V usage is TRBV7-9 and J usage is TRBJ2-3; D gene ambiguous. Deletions cut 4 bases from V and 7 bases from J, with 12 bases between. The CDR3 length is 13 residues. Germline V gene data show CDR1 as SEHNR and CDR2 as FQNEAQ (reference sequence). CDR3 in amino acids: CASSSAFVNTQYF. Written as DNA, the CDR3 is TGTGCCAGCAGCTCCGCCTTCGTGAATACGCAGTATTTT.

The V and J genes are TRBV7-3 and TRBJ2-1; a weak D match, TRBD1 (7 bases). Germline V gene data show CDR1 as SGHTA and CDR2 as FQGTGA. This CDR3 has 12 residues. Trimming stripped 5 bases from V and 9 bases from J, with 11 bases between. CDR3 in amino acids: CASSPQGGEQFF. The CDR3, as DNA: TGTGCCAGCAGCCCCCAGGGGGGTGAGCAGTTCTTC. Complete variable domain (other parts from reference TRBV7-3 and TRBJ2-1): GAGVSQTPSNKVTEKGKYVELRCDPISGHTALYWYRQSLGQGPEFLIYFQGTGAADDSGLPNDRFFAVRPEGSVSTLKIQRTERGDSAVYLCASSPQGGEQFFGPGTRLTVL.

This clonotype was counted many times. The chain recombines TRBV20-1 with TRBJ2-3; 9 nucleotides agree with TRBD1. Germline V gives CDR1 DFQATT, CDR2 SNEGSKA (reference sequence). The junction had 20 bases not matched to a gene; V was cut back by 5 bases and J by 11 bases. The CDR3 is 16 amino acids. CDR3 in amino acids: CSAPDTTTTGGAKQYF. The CDR3, as DNA: TGCAGTGCTCCCGATACAACTACTACAGGGGGCGCTAAGCAGTATTTT.